This TCR beta chain was recovered during a study of blood T cell repertoires in COVID-19. Clones were read by immunoSEQ multiplex PCR, and TCRdb kept only the in-frame ones, dropping some. This sample yields some 170,000 clones, of which approximately 85% are seen a single time; about 11% belongs to the top ten. Germline V gene lookup returns CDR1 SGHVS and CDR2 FQNEAQ. V gave up 5 bases and J gave up 4 bases, with 17 bases separating them. CDR3 length equals 15 residues. Source material: peripheral blood. The clonotype originates from a man aged 60-69 years with active or convalescent COVID-19. The chain is built from TRBV7-8 and TRBJ1-2; D might be TRBD1 (5 bases). The CDR3 loop reads CASSPRGGRVYGYTF. The CDR3 coding sequence is TGTGCCAGCAGCCCCCGGGGGGGGAGGGTCTATGGCTACACCTTC.